The sample holds many counts of the clone carrying this TCR beta chain. Its antigen remains unidentified. The CDR3 spans 15 residues. Per the germline V gene, CDR1 is MNHEY and CDR2 is SMNVEV (reference sequence). Trimming took 3 bases from V and 4 from J; bases not matched to a gene: 5. This sample is drawn from a study of T-cell reconstitution after alpha-beta-depleted transplantation in children. General study findings and limits: By about two months after transplant, alpha-beta T cells reportedly arose from several hundred graft clones that had expanded. It was newly produced T cells that mostly accounted for T-cell counts and diversity one year after transplant. Some patients' high day-60 TCRbeta diversity was attributed to recipient cells surviving conditioning.

Unique molecular identifiers featured in how the TCRbeta library was prepared. From the PCR reads, TCRdb called clonotypes with MiXCR, one entry per CDR3 protein. The sample includes around 15,000 distinct CDR3 sequences, 5% to 5.5% of them seen just once. The sequencing used PBMCs, collected before TCRalphabeta/CD19-depleted stem cell transplant. J is TRBJ2-1 and V is TRBV27; TRBD2 agrees at 8 bases. This TCR was sampled from a boy between 10 and 17 years old with acute lymphoblastic leukemia, due to receive a stem cell transplant. The CDR3, as DNA: TGTGCCAGCAGTTTCAGCGGGAGTAGGTACAATGAGCAGTTCTTC. Residues: CASSFSGSRYNEQFF.